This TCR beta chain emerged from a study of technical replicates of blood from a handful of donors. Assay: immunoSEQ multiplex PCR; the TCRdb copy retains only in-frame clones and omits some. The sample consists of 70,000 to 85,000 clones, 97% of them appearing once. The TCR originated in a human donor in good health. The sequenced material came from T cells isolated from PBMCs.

This chain's CDR3 is CASSLPQTQAKNIQYF. The CDR3 DNA is TGTGCCAGCAGCTTGCCCCAAACACAGGCCAAAAACATTCAGTACTTC. The chain recombines TRBV5-8 with TRBJ2-4; no firm D call. Trimming stripped 1 base from V and 1 base from J, with 12 bases between. CDR1 SGHTS and CDR2 YDEGEE come from the germline V gene. This CDR3 region has 16 residues.